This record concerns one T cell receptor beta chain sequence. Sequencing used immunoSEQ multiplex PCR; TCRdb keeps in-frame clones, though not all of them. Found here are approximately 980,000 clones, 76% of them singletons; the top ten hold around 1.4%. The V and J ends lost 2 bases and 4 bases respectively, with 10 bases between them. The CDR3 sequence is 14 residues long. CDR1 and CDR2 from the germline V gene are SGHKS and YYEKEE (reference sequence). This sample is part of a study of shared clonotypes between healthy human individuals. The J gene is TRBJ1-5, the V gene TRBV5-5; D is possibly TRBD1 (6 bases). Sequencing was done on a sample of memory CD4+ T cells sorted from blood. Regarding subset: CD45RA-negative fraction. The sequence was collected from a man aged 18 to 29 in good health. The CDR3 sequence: CASSFTGQNQPQHF. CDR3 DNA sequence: TGTGCCAGCAGCTTTACAGGGCAAAATCAGCCCCAGCATTTT.